A single sample gave rise to the 14 T cell receptor beta chains below, sequenced in a study of T-cell reconstitution after alpha-beta-depleted transplantation in children. Unique molecular identifiers featured in how the TCRbeta library was prepared. TCRdb redid the calling of the PCR reads with MiXCR, one entry per CDR3 protein. The sample contains fewer than 550,000 distinct CDR3 sequences, 10% to 13% of which appear only once. Source: PBMCs, taken before TCRalphabeta/CD19-depleted stem cell transplant. These receptors came from a child aged 2 to 9 with inherited bone marrow failure, due to receive a stem cell transplant.

There are many counts of this clonotype. The CDR3 loop reads CASSLVGREDETQYF. In nucleotides, the CDR3 is TGCGCCAGCAGCTTGGTGGGGCGGGAGGACGAGACCCAGTACTTC. The chain has TRBV5-1 and TRBJ2-5; TRBD2 matches 8 bases. The CDR3 is 15 amino acids. V gave up 0 bases and J gave up 5 bases; unmatched junction bases: 6. Germline V CDR1 and CDR2: SGHRS, YFSETQ.

In this sample, this clonotype turned up many times. CDR3 bases: TGCAGTGCTAGAGAGTGGGGGAACACTGAAGCTTTCTTT. Protein product: CSAREWGNTEAFF. The genes are TRBV20-1 and TRBJ1-1; no definite D call. The CDR3 has 13 amino acids. The germline CDR1 and CDR2 sequences are DFQATT and SNEGSKA (reference sequence). Trimming shortened V by 0 bases and J by 1 base, and 6 bases separated the two germline ends.

This clonotype has more than one count but fewer than ten. The chain recombines TRBV20-1 with TRBJ2-7, with D tentatively TRBD1 (7 bases). V was clipped by 3 bases and J by 6 bases, with 24 bases between them. CDR1 is DFQATT and CDR2 is SNEGSKA in the germline V gene (reference sequence). This CDR3 is built from 16 residues. CDR3 residues: CSARVLRRDSRIEQYF. CDR3 in DNA: TGCAGTGCTAGGGTCCTACGGCGGGACAGTAGAATCGAGCAGTACTTC.

The chain is built from TRBV4-3 and TRBJ1-6, with D uncertain. V lost 5 bases to trimming and J lost 7 bases, with 9 bases between them. Germline lookup yields CDR1 LGHNA and CDR2 YSLEER. This CDR3 is 13 amino acids long. The CDR3 DNA reads as TGCGCCAGCAGCTCGACCGCCAATTCACCCCTCCACTTT. This sequence encodes CASSSTANSPLHF.

This clonotype was found a few times. This chain connects TRBV19 to TRBJ1-2; TRBD1 might be the D (5 bases). Germline CDR1 LNHDA, CDR2 SQIVND (reference sequence). Trimming pared 4 bases from V and 7 bases from J, leaving 10 bases between. This CDR3 has 12 residues. The CDR3 protein is CASSNRGGGYTF. CDR3 bases: TGTGCCAGTAGTAACCGGGGCGGTGGCTACACCTTC.

In its sample, this clonotype was seen many times. V gene TRBV11-2 combines with J gene TRBJ2-3; no clear D. Germline-derived CDR1 and CDR2 are SGHAT and FQNNGV. Trimming removed 2 bases from V and 0 bases from J, with 9 bases in between. This CDR3 has 15 amino acids. The CDR3 DNA sequence: TGTGCCAGCAGCTTAACGCGAACTAGCACAGATACGCAGTATTTT. Residues: CASSLTRTSTDTQYF.

The rearrangement joins TRBV12-3 or TRBV12-4 to TRBJ1-1, with 8 nucleotides matching TRBD1. The CDR3 spans 12 residues. J was trimmed by 8 bases and V by 8 bases; bases with no gene match: 7. This CDR3 reads CASSGQGLEAFF. As DNA, the CDR3 is TGTGCCAGCTCCGGACAGGGACTCGAAGCTTTCTTT.

This clonotype was counted at least ten times. The chain recombines TRBV4-3 with TRBJ2-5, with D unresolved. The CDR3 length is 18 residues. The V gene lost 0 bases and the J gene lost 5 bases, with 22 bases spanning the gap. Germline values: CDR1 LGHNA, CDR2 YSLEER. CDR3 nucleotide sequence: TGCGCCAGCAGCCAAGACCCCTTTGAGCTAGGGTCCCAGGAGACCCAGTACTTC. Encoded protein: CASSQDPFELGSQETQYF.

This clonotype was detected many times. CDR3 sequence reads: CASSSPGEGNQPQHF. As DNA, the CDR3 is TGTGCCAGCAGTTCTCCAGGGGAGGGAAATCAGCCCCAGCATTTT. The J gene is TRBJ1-5, the V gene TRBV7-9, with a weak D call TRBD1 (6 bases). This CDR3 region has 15 residues. Trimming stripped 6 bases from V and 4 bases from J, with 16 bases between. Germline lookup yields CDR1 SEHNR and CDR2 FQNEAQ (reference sequence).

This clonotype was observed many times. The rearrangement uses TRBV12-3 or TRBV12-4 and TRBJ1-2, with a weak D call TRBD1 (5 bases). This CDR3 has 17 amino acids. V was cut by 0 bases and J by 8 bases, with 22 bases left in between. CDR3 DNA sequence: TGTGCCAGCAGTTTAGCACAATTCCGGGACGGCGCCCAAGGCTACACCTTC. Amino acid sequence: CASSLAQFRDGAQGYTF.

The sample holds many counts of this clonotype. The rearrangement joins TRBV29-1 to TRBJ2-7, with D perhaps assigned TRBD1 or TRBD2 (5 bases each). Trimming cost V 6 bases and J 3 bases, with 21 bases left between them. This CDR3 region has 15 residues. Germline V lookup: CDR1 SQVTM, CDR2 ANQGSEA. The CDR3 DNA reads as TGCAGCGTCAGGGACGGGAAAAACTGGGGCTACGAGCAGTACTTC. Translating gives CSVRDGKNWGYEQYF.

The table lists this clonotype with many counts. The chain joins TRBV5-1 to TRBJ2-1; 7 bases line up with TRBD2. The V gene end was trimmed by 0 bases and the J gene end by 8 bases; junction bases not matched to a gene: 5. Germline V gives CDR1 SGHRS, CDR2 YFSETQ. The CDR3 extends over 14 amino acids. CDR3 loop: CASSLGAGLYEQFF. In nucleotides, the CDR3 is TGCGCCAGCAGCTTGGGAGCGGGATTATATGAGCAGTTCTTC.

This clonotype showed up many times. V is TRBV29-1 and J is TRBJ1-1; TRBD1 aligns across 12 bases. CDR3 length: 14 residues. Losses at the gene ends were 1 base for V and 11 bases for J; bases not matched to a gene: 8. Germline V gene data show CDR1 as SQVTM and CDR2 as ANQGSEA. The CDR3 loop is CSVEVRDRGRRAFF. The CDR3 DNA is TGCAGCGTTGAAGTCCGGGACAGGGGGCGCCGGGCTTTCTTT.

This clonotype has ten or more counts. The CDR3 is CASSGGQGNTEAFF. The CDR3 nucleotides are TGTGCCAGCAGCGGAGGACAGGGTAACACTGAAGCTTTCTTT. The chain joins TRBV9 to TRBJ1-1; TRBD1 aligns across 8 bases. J gave up 2 bases and V 3 bases, and 3 bases lay outside the gene matches. This CDR3 has 14 residues. CDR1 is SGDLS, CDR2 YYNGEE, per germline.